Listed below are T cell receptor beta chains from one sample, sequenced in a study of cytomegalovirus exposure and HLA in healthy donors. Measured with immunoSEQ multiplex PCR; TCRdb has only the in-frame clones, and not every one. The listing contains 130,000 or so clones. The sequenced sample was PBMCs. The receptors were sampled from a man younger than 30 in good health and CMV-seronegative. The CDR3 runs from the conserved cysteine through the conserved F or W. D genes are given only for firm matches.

CDR3 DNA: TGCGCCAGCAGCTGGGGGGAGGCAAGGGAGACCCAGTACTTC; CDR3 protein: CASSWGEARETQYF; J gene: TRBJ2-5; V gene: TRBV5-1; D gene: .
CDR3 DNA: TGTGCCAGCAGCTTCTGGACAGGGCCCACTGAAGCTTTCTTT; CDR3 protein: CASSFWTGPTEAFF; J gene: TRBJ1-1; V gene: TRBV7-2; D gene: TRBD1
CDR3 DNA: TGTGCCAGCAGTAACCGGGGACTAGCGGGAGGGTCTTACGAGCAGTACTTC; CDR3 protein: CASSNRGLAGGSYEQYF; J gene: TRBJ2-7; V gene: TRBV2; D gene: TRBD2
CDR3 DNA: TGTGCCAGCAGTTACCTACAGGGGAACACTGAAGCTTTCTTT; CDR3 protein: CASSYLQGNTEAFF; J gene: TRBJ1-1; V gene: TRBV6-5; D gene: .
CDR3 DNA: TGTGCCAGCAGCTTAGCCAGGGATGAAAAACTGTTTTTT; CDR3 protein: CASSLARDEKLFF; J gene: TRBJ1-4; V gene: TRBV7-9; D gene: .
CDR3 DNA: TGCGCCAGCAGCTTGTGGGGACAGGGTCTATCGGGGGCCAACGTCCTGACTTTC; CDR3 protein: CASSLWGQGLSGANVLTF; J gene: TRBJ2-6; V gene: TRBV5-1; D gene: TRBD1
CDR3 DNA: TGTGCCAGCAGTGAATACGGCAGGGCCCAAGAGACCCAGTACTTC; CDR3 protein: CASSEYGRAQETQYF; J gene: TRBJ2-5; V gene: TRBV25-1; D gene: .
CDR3 DNA: TGTGCCAGTAGTACAGACCTAGCGGGAGGCCAAGAGACCCAGTACTTC; CDR3 protein: CASSTDLAGGQETQYF; J gene: TRBJ2-5; V gene: TRBV19; D gene: TRBD2
CDR3 DNA: TGTGCCAGCACCATCCTCGCGGGGGGCGGAGATACGCAGTATTTT; CDR3 protein: CASTILAGGGDTQYF; J gene: TRBJ2-3; V gene: TRBV5-4; D gene: TRBD2
CDR3 DNA: TGTGCCAGCAGCCGGGACAAAGCCTACGAGCAGTACTTC; CDR3 protein: CASSRDKAYEQYF; J gene: TRBJ2-7; V gene: TRBV27; D gene: .
CDR3 DNA: TGCGCCAGCAGCCTAAGGGGAGGGCAAACCTACGAGCAGTACTTC; CDR3 protein: CASSLRGGQTYEQYF; J gene: TRBJ2-7; V gene: TRBV5-1; D gene: TRBD2
CDR3 DNA: TGTGCCAGCAGGCTACCGTATAGCAATCAGCCCCAGCATTTT; CDR3 protein: CASRLPYSNQPQHF; J gene: TRBJ1-5; V gene: TRBV2; D gene: .
CDR3 DNA: TGCGCCAGCAGCCTGTTCGCTAGCGGATACACAGATACGCAGTATTTT; CDR3 protein: CASSLFASGYTDTQYF; J gene: TRBJ2-3; V gene: TRBV5-1; D gene: TRBD2
CDR3 DNA: TGTGCCAGCAGTTACGATCGGGAGGGCGGCTACGAGCAGTACTTC; CDR3 protein: CASSYDREGGYEQYF; J gene: TRBJ2-7; V gene: TRBV6-5; D gene: TRBD2
CDR3 DNA: TGTGCCAGCAGCGTAGTCGCGGGTAGGAACACCGGGGAGCTGTTTTTT; CDR3 protein: CASSVVAGRNTGELFF; J gene: TRBJ2-2; V gene: TRBV9; D gene: .
CDR3 DNA: TGTGCCAGCAGTGACTCGCCGGGGGGTTTAAGTGTACTGACTTTC; CDR3 protein: CASSDSPGGLSVLTF; J gene: TRBJ2-6; V gene: TRBV6-4; D gene: TRBD2
CDR3 DNA: TGCGCCAGCAGCTCCACTAGCGGGGCTGGAGGAAACATTCAGTACTTC; CDR3 protein: CASSSTSGAGGNIQYF; J gene: TRBJ2-4; V gene: TRBV5-1; D gene: TRBD2
CDR3 DNA: TGTGCCAGCAGCTCTCACAGGAACAATGAGCAGTTCTTC; CDR3 protein: CASSSHRNNEQFF; J gene: TRBJ2-1; V gene: TRBV5-4; D gene: .
CDR3 DNA: TGTGCCAGTAGTTTACTAGCATCAGCCGAGCAGTACTTC; CDR3 protein: CASSLLASAEQYF; J gene: TRBJ2-7; V gene: TRBV19; D gene: .
CDR3 DNA: TGTGCCAGCAGTACCTGGGGCGGCTATAATTCACCCCTCCACTTT; CDR3 protein: CASSTWGGYNSPLHF; J gene: TRBJ1-6; V gene: TRBV9; D gene: .
CDR3 DNA: TGTGCCAGCAGCTTAGCTGGAGACAATCAGCCCCAGCATTTT; CDR3 protein: CASSLAGDNQPQHF; J gene: TRBJ1-5; V gene: TRBV7-9; D gene: .
CDR3 DNA: TGTGCCAGCAGCAAATTCAAGGCGGGACGAAACAATGAGCAGTTCTTC; CDR3 protein: CASSKFKAGRNNEQFF; J gene: TRBJ2-1; V gene: TRBV21-1; D gene: .
CDR3 DNA: TGCGCCAGCAGCTCGGGATTCTCCTACAATGAGCAGTTCTTC; CDR3 protein: CASSSGFSYNEQFF; J gene: TRBJ2-1; V gene: TRBV5-1; D gene: .
CDR3 DNA: TGCGCCAGCAGCCAATCGACTAGCGCGCCAGATACGCAGTATTTT; CDR3 protein: CASSQSTSAPDTQYF; J gene: TRBJ2-3; V gene: TRBV4-3; D gene: TRBD2
CDR3 DNA: TGTGCCAGCAGTTTATTCGGTACAGGGCGAGGGAAGCCCCAGCATTTT; CDR3 protein: CASSLFGTGRGKPQHF; J gene: TRBJ1-5; V gene: TRBV28; D gene: .
CDR3 DNA: TGTGCCAGCGGGACAGGGGCCGAAGAAAAACTGTTTTTT; CDR3 protein: CASGTGAEEKLFF; J gene: TRBJ1-4; V gene: TRBV9; D gene: TRBD1
CDR3 DNA: TGTGCCAGCAACGGTGGTGAACAAGAGACCCAGTACTTC; CDR3 protein: CASNGGEQETQYF; J gene: TRBJ2-5; V gene: TRBV9; D gene: .
CDR3 DNA: TGTGCCAGCAGCTTACGGCCAGACATCCGGGCTTTCTTT; CDR3 protein: CASSLRPDIRAFF; J gene: TRBJ1-1; V gene: TRBV5-4; D gene: .
CDR3 DNA: TGCGCCAGCAGTGAGACCCTGACAGGGGGCACTGAAGCTTTCTTT; CDR3 protein: CASSETLTGGTEAFF; J gene: TRBJ1-1; V gene: TRBV10-2; D gene: TRBD1
CDR3 DNA: TGTGCCAGCAGCGGCTTTGGGACTTCTGGAAACACCATATATTTT; CDR3 protein: CASSGFGTSGNTIYF; J gene: TRBJ1-3; V gene: TRBV5-6; D gene: .
CDR3 DNA: TGTGCCAGTACCGAGATACTACAGGTGACAGGTTACTATGGCTACACCTTC; CDR3 protein: CASTEILQVTGYYGYTF; J gene: TRBJ1-2; V gene: TRBV19; D gene: .
CDR3 DNA: TGTGCCAGCTGGGGCGGACGGAACGAGCAGTACTTC; CDR3 protein: CASWGGRNEQYF; J gene: TRBJ2-7; V gene: TRBV27; D gene: .
CDR3 DNA: TGTGCCAGTAGTGGCGGCCCCACGGATACGCAGTATTTT; CDR3 protein: CASSGGPTDTQYF; J gene: TRBJ2-3; V gene: TRBV6-5; D gene: .
CDR3 DNA: TGTGCCAGTAGTGTCCAGAGGGCCAGGGGAGACCAGCCCCAGCATTTT; CDR3 protein: CASSVQRARGDQPQHF; J gene: TRBJ1-5; V gene: TRBV19; D gene: .
CDR3 DNA: TGTGCCAGTAGTATTGACAGGGGGGTTGGTAGCAATCAGCCCCAGCATTTT; CDR3 protein: CASSIDRGVGSNQPQHF; J gene: TRBJ1-5; V gene: TRBV19; D gene: TRBD1
CDR3 DNA: TGCGCCAGCAGCTCTGGACAGGGGCTTACTGAAGCTTTCTTT; CDR3 protein: CASSSGQGLTEAFF; J gene: TRBJ1-1; V gene: TRBV5-1; D gene: TRBD1
CDR3 DNA: TGCGCCAGCAGCCAAGATCTCCAGGGGGCGGGAGAGACCCAGTACTTC; CDR3 protein: CASSQDLQGAGETQYF; J gene: TRBJ2-5; V gene: TRBV4-3; D gene: TRBD1